A selection of T cell receptor beta chains follows, all from one sample in a study of blood T cell repertoires in COVID-19. The assay was immunoSEQ multiplex PCR, and TCRdb's table has in-frame clones only and misses some. The data contain about 210,000 clones, approximately 80% of them singletons. The specimen sequenced was peripheral blood. The receptors come from a woman aged 80 or over with COVID-19, enrolled during active disease. Both conserved end residues are part of each CDR3. The order of the fields is D gene, V gene, clone size, J gene, CDR3 protein, CDR3 DNA. D genes are given only for firm matches. Size is omitted from some rows. Given values are once, few, many or a class for expanded clones.

D: NA
V: TRBV20-1
size: once
J: TRBJ2-1
CDR3: CSASRVSYNEQFF
DNA: TGCAGTGCTAGTCGGGTCTCCTACAATGAGCAGTTCTTC

D: NA
V: TRBV7-7
size: NA
J: TRBJ2-5
CDR3: CASSLGLQGQETQYF
DNA: TGTGCCAGCAGCTTGGGCCTACAGGGCCAAGAGACCCAGTACTTC

D: NA
V: TRBV19
size: once
J: TRBJ1-2
CDR3: CASTPDGVYGYTF
DNA: TGTGCCAGTACCCCTGATGGAGTTTATGGCTACACCTTC

D: NA
V: TRBV27
size: NA
J: TRBJ2-2
CDR3: CASSSGIYANTGELFF
DNA: TGTGCCAGCAGTTCGGGGATATACGCGAACACCGGGGAGCTGTTTTTT

D: NA
V: TRBV19
size: NA
J: TRBJ2-5
CDR3: CASSPGQTRGETQYF
DNA: TGTGCCAGTAGCCCCGGACAAACCAGGGGAGAGACCCAGTACTTC

D: NA
V: TRBV12-3/TRBV12-4
size: NA
J: TRBJ2-5
CDR3: CASSLVPQETQYF
DNA: TGTGCCAGCAGTTTAGTACCCCAGGAGACCCAGTACTTC

D: NA
V: TRBV19
size: NA
J: TRBJ1-2
CDR3: CASSFSRTDNYGYTF
DNA: TGTGCCAGTAGCTTTTCGAGGACAGACAACTATGGCTACACCTTC

D: NA
V: TRBV5-1
size: NA
J: TRBJ1-2
CDR3: CASSLALTNYGYTF
DNA: TGCGCCAGCAGCTTGGCCCTAACTAACTATGGCTACACCTTC

D: TRBD1
V: TRBV28
size: NA
J: TRBJ1-6
CDR3: CASSRDSNNSPLHF
DNA: TGTGCCAGCAGCCGGGACAGCAATAATTCACCCCTCCACTTT

D: TRBD1
V: TRBV11-2
size: NA
J: TRBJ1-2
CDR3: CASGRDRELYGYTF
DNA: TGTGCCAGCGGCCGGGACAGGGAACTCTATGGCTACACCTTC

D: TRBD1
V: TRBV5-1
size: NA
J: TRBJ2-1
CDR3: CASSDRVNEQFF
DNA: TGCGCCAGCAGCGACAGGGTCAATGAGCAGTTCTTC

D: NA
V: TRBV7-2
size: NA
J: TRBJ2-3
CDR3: CASSSLGPSSTDTQYF
DNA: TGTGCCAGCAGCTCCCTGGGGCCATCTAGCACAGATACGCAGTATTTT

D: NA
V: TRBV19
size: NA
J: TRBJ1-3
CDR3: CASSILDSGNTIYF
DNA: TGTGCCAGTAGTATCTTAGACTCTGGAAACACCATATATTTT

D: TRBD2
V: TRBV5-4
size: NA
J: TRBJ2-1
CDR3: CASSFENSGGTDEQFF
DNA: TGTGCCAGCAGCTTTGAGAATAGCGGGGGTACGGATGAGCAGTTCTTC

D: TRBD1
V: TRBV2
size: few
J: TRBJ1-2
CDR3: CASRGDRDNYGYTF
DNA: TGTGCCAGCAGGGGGGACAGGGACAACTATGGCTACACCTTC

D: TRBD2
V: TRBV7-8
size: NA
J: TRBJ2-2
CDR3: CASSVNPAGGSNTGELFF
DNA: TGTGCCAGCAGCGTAAACCCGGCGGGGGGTTCGAACACCGGGGAGCTGTTTTTT

D: TRBD1
V: TRBV11-2
size: once
J: TRBJ1-6
CDR3: CASSLFVGTGYSPLHF
DNA: TGTGCCAGCAGCTTATTCGTTGGGACAGGTTATTCACCCCTCCACTTT

D: TRBD1
V: TRBV24-1
size: NA
J: TRBJ1-2
CDR3: CATSDEDRDGYTF
DNA: TGTGCCACCAGTGATGAGGACAGGGACGGCTACACCTTC

D: TRBD1
V: TRBV3-1/TRBV3-2
size: NA
J: TRBJ1-1
CDR3: CASSRSQGAGTEAFF
DNA: TGTGCCAGCAGCAGAAGTCAGGGGGCAGGCACTGAAGCTTTCTTT

D: NA
V: TRBV18
size: NA
J: TRBJ1-2
CDR3: CASSPGDFQGYGYTF
DNA: TGTGCCAGCTCACCTGGGGACTTTCAAGGGTATGGCTACACCTTC